Listed here are 5 T cell receptor beta chains from one sample, sequenced in a study of blood T cell repertoires in COVID-19. Sequenced by immunoSEQ multiplex PCR; TCRdb stores in-frame clones only, minus some. The sample yields roughly 160,000 clones, about 91% seen once. The sequenced sample was peripheral blood. The receptor source for this set is a woman aged 55-69 years who had recovered from COVID-19.

This clone is a singleton in its sample. The V and J genes are TRBV6-5 and TRBJ2-5; TRBD1 aligns across 7 bases. Germline V gene data show CDR1 as MNHEY and CDR2 as SVGAGI. V gave up 8 bases and J gave up 2 bases; unmatched junction bases: 5. CDR3 length equals 13 residues. CDR3 residues: CASSRDRQETQYF. CDR3 DNA: TGTGCCAGCTCTCGGGACAGACAAGAGACCCAGTACTTC.

The rearrangement joins TRBV7-9 to TRBJ2-5; 8 nucleotides line up with TRBD2. Germline trimming cut 5 bases from V and 7 bases from J; bases unmatched to any gene: 9. CDR1 is SEHNR and CDR2 is FQNEAQ in the germline V gene (reference sequence). There are 14 residues in the CDR3. The CDR3 DNA follows: TGTGCCAGCAGCCCCCAAGGACTAGCCGGGACCCAGTACTTC. This codes for CASSPQGLAGTQYF.

The chain is built from TRBV6-5 and TRBJ1-1, with 9 bases lining up with TRBD1. The V gene end was trimmed by 7 bases and the J gene end by 5 bases; junction bases not matched to a gene: 8. Germline lookup yields CDR1 MNHEY and CDR2 SVGAGI. The CDR3 runs 14 residues. The DNA for the CDR3 is TGTGCCAGCAATACCGGGACAGGGCGGACTGAAGCTTTCTTT. This encodes CASNTGTGRTEAFF.

The gene calls are TRBV5-1 and TRBJ2-1; 9 bases agree with TRBD2. The CDR3 has 15 residues. Trimming cost V 0 bases and J 7 bases; bases outside gene matches: 5. In germline, CDR1 is SGHRS, CDR2 YFSETQ. The CDR3 DNA sequence: TGCGCCAGCAGCTTGGAACCGGCGGGGGGGAATGAGCAGTTCTTC. This codes for CASSLEPAGGNEQFF.

V usage is TRBV28 and J usage is TRBJ1-2; D uncertain. The CDR3 is 13 amino acids. Per germline, CDR1 MDHEN and CDR2 SYDVKM. With 5 bases removed from V and 4 bases from J, the gap between germline ends came to 11 bases. The CDR3 is CASSPREIYGYTF. The CDR3 region has the DNA TGTGCCAGCAGTCCCCGGGAGATCTATGGCTACACCTTC.